This T cell receptor beta chain was observed in a study of immune characterization of retroperitoneal liposarcoma. The germline V gene has CDR1 MNHEY and CDR2 SVGAGI. This CDR3 spans 15 amino acids. TCRdb recomputed calls from the PCR reads with MiXCR, one row per CDR3 protein. The sample lists under 6,000 distinct CDR3 sequences, over 25% seen once, with roughly 30% in the top ten. Sequencing input: tumor tissue. V gene TRBV6-5 combines with J gene TRBJ2-1; 9 bases match TRBD2. The DNA end is a closer match to TRBJ2-7, so the J assignment may be wrong. This clonotype was sampled from a female donor with retroperitoneal liposarcoma. The CDR3 DNA sequence: TGTGCCAGCAGTTACGTAGCGGGAGAAAACTACGAGCAGTACTTC. This translates into CASSYVAGENYEQYF.